The 27 T cell receptor beta chains below come from one sample, sequenced in a study of blood T cell repertoires in COVID-19. TCRdb keeps only in-frame clones here, not all; method: immunoSEQ multiplex PCR. This table has about 330,000 clones, more than 75% appearing once. The sample consisted of PBMCs or T cells enriched from blood (not recorded which). The receptors stem from a woman aged 30 to 39 who had recovered from COVID-19.

The J gene is TRBJ1-1, the V gene TRBV7-8; D not resolved. With 0 bases removed from V and 1 base from J, the gap between germline ends came to 12 bases. CDR1 is SGHVS, CDR2 FQNEAQ, per germline. The CDR3 runs to 16 residues. The CDR3: CASSLAQSLPNTEAFF. In nucleotides, the CDR3 is TGTGCCAGCAGCTTAGCACAGTCGCTCCCGAACACTGAAGCTTTCTTT.

This chain connects TRBV20-1 to TRBJ2-1; 8 bases match TRBD2. With V trimmed by 3 bases and J by 1 base, 2 bases remained unmatched. Germline CDR1 DFQATT, CDR2 SNEGSKA (reference sequence). The length of the CDR3 is 14 residues. CDR3 protein: CSASAGGSYNEQFF. CDR3 coding DNA: TGCAGTGCTAGTGCGGGGGGTTCCTACAATGAGCAGTTCTTC.

The chain recombines TRBV6-1 with TRBJ1-3; D ambiguous. Per the germline V gene, CDR1 is MNHNS and CDR2 is SASEGT. CDR3 length: 17 amino acids. Trimming removed 0 bases from V and 1 base from J, with 13 bases in between. CDR3 sequence (DNA): TGTGCCAGCAGTGAAGCTGGCATTCGGGGATCTGGAAACACCATATATTTT. The encoded protein is CASSEAGIRGSGNTIYF.

This rearrangement joins TRBV5-1 to TRBJ2-2, with a weak D call TRBD1 (6 bases). This CDR3 spans 15 amino acids. V lost 4 bases and J 5 bases, leaving 15 bases between the germline ends. In germline, CDR1 is SGHRS, CDR2 YFSETQ. CDR3 residues: CASSLRQDGTGELFF. The CDR3, as DNA: TGCGCCAGCAGCCTGAGACAGGATGGGACCGGGGAGCTGTTTTTT.

This clone was observed a single time. V gene TRBV9 combines with J gene TRBJ2-1; D gene unclear. Trimming cost V 4 bases and J 9 bases, with 11 bases left between them. Looked up from germline, CDR1 is SGDLS and CDR2 is YYNGEE. This CDR3 region has 12 residues. As DNA, the CDR3 is TGTGCCAGCAGCTTCCCCGGTGGTGAGCAGTTCTTC. Amino acids: CASSFPGGEQFF.

This chain links TRBV15 with TRBJ2-7, with 8 positions matching TRBD1. The CDR3 runs to 12 residues. J was trimmed by 5 bases and V by 5 bases; bases with no gene match: 2. Germline lookup yields CDR1 LNHNV and CDR2 YYDKDF (reference sequence). DNA for the CDR3: TGTGCCACCAGCCAGGGGGCCCACGAGCAGTACTTC. Its translation is CATSQGAHEQYF. The full variable domain, its missing parts supplied by reference TRBV15 and TRBJ2-7, is DAMVIQNPRYQVTQFGKPVTLSCSQTLNHNVMYWYQQKSSQAPKLLFHYYDKDFNNEADTPDNFQSRRPNTSFCFLDIRSPGLGDTAMYLCATSQGAHEQYFGPGTRLTVT.

The rearrangement joins TRBV3-1 (or the pseudogene TRBV3-2) to TRBJ2-3; 8 bases are shared with TRBD2. V dropped 1 base and J dropped 2; count of bases not matched to a gene: 2. The CDR3 is made up of 15 amino acids. Germline assignment: CDR1 LGHDT and CDR2 YNNKEL (reference sequence). The CDR3 loop reads CASSQAGGFTDTQYF. CDR3 coding DNA: TGTGCCAGCAGCCAAGCGGGGGGGTTCACAGATACGCAGTATTTT.

This rearrangement joins TRBV10-3 to TRBJ1-2; TRBD1 matches 8 bases. J lost 8 bases, V lost 2 bases, and 7 bases had no gene match. Per germline, CDR1 ENHRY and CDR2 SYGVKD. The CDR3 contains 14 residues. This CDR3 is CAISEADRVEGYTF. The CDR3 DNA follows: TGTGCCATCAGTGAGGCGGACAGGGTGGAAGGCTACACCTTC.

This chain links TRBV5-4 with TRBJ2-5, with D maybe TRBD1 (6 bases). Germline loops: CDR1 SGHNT, CDR2 YYREEE (reference sequence). Between the trimmed V and J ends, which lost 4 bases and 2 bases, there was a span of 15 bases. This CDR3 contains 15 residues. CDR3 loop: CASSTYRARQETQYF. DNA of the CDR3: TGTGCCAGCAGCACGTACAGGGCACGGCAAGAGACCCAGTACTTC. The entire variable domain, with the rest obtained from reference TRBV5-4 and TRBJ2-5, is as follows: ETGVTQSPTHLIKTRGQQVTLRCSSQSGHNTVSWYQQALGQGPQFIFQYYREEENGRGNFPPRFSGLQFPNYSSELNVNALELDDSALYLCASSTYRARQETQYFGPGTRLLVL.

A few counts support this clone. The CDR3 DNA reads TGTGCCAGCAGTTTAAGCGTGCCCACTGAAGCTTTCTTT. Protein sequence: CASSLSVPTEAFF. V gene TRBV28 combines with J gene TRBJ1-1; no reliable D call. CDR1 MDHEN and CDR2 SYDVKM come from the germline V gene. This CDR3 has 13 amino acids. The V and J ends lost 2 bases and 4 bases respectively, with 8 bases between them.

The chain joins TRBV7-8 to TRBJ1-1, with D maybe TRBD1 (6 bases). The ends were cut back, 5 bases at V and 2 bases at J, with 9 bases in the middle. Germline CDR1 reads SGHVS; CDR2 reads FQNEAQ. CDR3 length: 13 residues. The CDR3 protein is CASSRQANTEAFF. In DNA, the CDR3 is TGTGCCAGCAGCCGACAGGCAAACACTGAAGCTTTCTTT.

The V call is TRBV29-1, the J call TRBJ2-7; 9 nucleotides agree with TRBD1. The CDR3 has 14 amino acids. Losses at the gene ends were 4 bases for V and 2 bases for J; bases not matched to a gene: 6. Germline V gene lookup returns CDR1 SQVTM and CDR2 ANQGSEA. This chain's CDR3 is CSVGTGTGPYEQYF. The CDR3 DNA follows: TGCAGCGTTGGGACCGGGACAGGGCCCTACGAGCAGTACTTC.

The chain couples TRBV7-9 to TRBJ1-4; D unresolved. The CDR3 runs 16 residues. V was trimmed by 2 bases and J by 3 bases, leaving 13 bases between them. Per germline, CDR1 SEHNR and CDR2 FQNEAQ (reference sequence). The CDR3 coding sequence is TGTGCCAGCAGCTTAACCGATGGAGGGTCTAATGAAAAACTGTTTTTT. It codes for CASSLTDGGSNEKLFF. The full variable domain, completed using reference TRBV7-9 and TRBJ1-4, is DTGVSQNPRHKITKRGQNVTFRCDPISEHNRLYWYRQTLGQGPEFLTYFQNEAQLEKSRLLSDRFSAERPKGSFSTLEIQRTEQGDSAMYLCASSLTDGGSNEKLFFGSGTQLSVL.

This chain joins TRBV6-5 and TRBJ2-2; 9 nucleotides line up with TRBD1. The length of the CDR3 is 14 residues. The junction had 6 bases not matched to a gene; V was cut back by 6 bases and J by 7 bases. CDR1 and CDR2 from the germline V gene are MNHEY and SVGAGI. The chain's CDR3 is CASRPDRGYGELFF. The CDR3 DNA follows: TGTGCCAGCAGGCCCGACAGGGGGTACGGGGAGCTGTTTTTT.

This clone showed up just once. The V call is TRBV3-1 (or the pseudogene TRBV3-2), the J call TRBJ2-1; D remains unclear. The CDR3 runs to 12 residues. V dropped 3 bases and J dropped 4 bases, with 4 bases sitting between them. The germline V gene encodes CDR1 LGHDT and CDR2 YNNKEL (reference sequence). CDR3 sequence reads: CASSHPYNEQFF. The CDR3 DNA reads as TGTGCCAGCAGCCATCCTTACAATGAGCAGTTCTTC.

The V gene is TRBV30, the J gene TRBJ1-2; 10 nucleotides line up with TRBD1. The V segment lost 2 bases and the J segment 4 bases; nucleotides outside the gene matches: 7. This CDR3 contains 15 residues. Germline V gene data show CDR1 as GTSNPN and CDR2 as SVGIG (reference sequence). CDR3 coding DNA: TGTGCCTGGAGTCTCGAGGGGACAGGGGTCTATGGCTACACCTTC. It specifies CAWSLEGTGVYGYTF.

This clone occurred once. The chain has TRBV28 and TRBJ1-4; tentative D call: TRBD1 (5 bases). Germline V lookup: CDR1 MDHEN, CDR2 SYDVKM. With 5 bases removed from V and 4 bases from J, the gap between germline ends came to 11 bases. The length of the CDR3 is 14 residues. CDR3 nucleotides: TGTGCCAGCAGTCAAGGGGTTCTTAATGAAAAACTGTTTTTT. Translation gives CASSQGVLNEKLFF. Full variable domain (remainder filled in from reference TRBV28 and TRBJ1-4): DVKVTQSSRYLVKRTGEKVFLECVQDMDHENMFWYRQDPGLGLRLIYFSYDVKMKEKGDIPEGYSVSREKKERFSLILESASTNQTSMYLCASSQGVLNEKLFFGSGTQLSVL.

The chain links TRBV28 to TRBJ2-7; perhaps TRBD1 as D (5 bases). V dropped 6 bases and J dropped 4 bases, with 10 bases sitting between them. The CDR3 length is 12 residues. CDR1 MDHEN and CDR2 SYDVKM come from the germline V gene. CDR3 DNA: TGTGCCAGCAGCAGGGTGGGGTACGAGCAGTACTTC. Protein product: CASSRVGYEQYF. Full variable domain (missing parts from reference TRBV28 and TRBJ2-7): DVKVTQSSRYLVKRTGEKVFLECVQDMDHENMFWYRQDPGLGLRLIYFSYDVKMKEKGDIPEGYSVSREKKERFSLILESASTNQTSMYLCASSRVGYEQYFGPGTRLTVT.

The chain joins TRBV28 to TRBJ2-5; 8 bases are a match to TRBD2. V lost 2 bases, J lost 1 base, and 6 bases stayed unmatched. CDR1 MDHEN and CDR2 SYDVKM come from the germline V gene. The length of the CDR3 is 16 residues. The CDR3 spells CASSLTRGASQETQYF. CDR3 DNA: TGTGCCAGCAGTTTAACGCGGGGGGCTTCCCAAGAGACCCAGTACTTC.

V gene TRBV5-6 combines with J gene TRBJ1-5, with D unresolved. Trimming shortened V by 0 bases and J by 4 bases, and 8 bases separated the two germline ends. The CDR3 is made up of 14 amino acids. Per germline, CDR1 SGHDT and CDR2 YYEEEE. The CDR3 protein is CASSLGIVNQPQHF. The CDR3 DNA reads TGTGCCAGCAGCTTGGGAATAGTTAATCAGCCCCAGCATTTT.

This clone was counted a few times. The chain is built from TRBV2 and TRBJ1-3; tentative D call: TRBD1 (6 bases). Trimming took off 3 bases at V and 4 bases at J, with 10 bases between the two ends. There are 14 residues in the CDR3. Germline V CDR1 and CDR2: SNHLY, FYNNEI. The CDR3 reads CASSDRGAGNTIYF. Written as DNA, the CDR3 is TGTGCCAGCAGTGACCGGGGGGCGGGAAACACCATATATTTT.

This chain links TRBV5-4 with TRBJ1-2, with no clear D. The CDR3 extends over 16 amino acids. From germline, CDR1 is SGHNT and CDR2 YYREEE (reference sequence). The ends were cut back, 0 bases at V and 1 base at J, with 13 bases in the middle. As DNA, the CDR3 is TGTGCCAGCAGCTTGGACCCAGCAGGCTATAACTATGGCTACACCTTC. Its protein is CASSLDPAGYNYGYTF.

The genes are TRBV5-1 and TRBJ2-5; TRBD1 agrees at 7 bases. Germline loops: CDR1 SGHRS, CDR2 YFSETQ. The length of the CDR3 is 16 residues. J lost 1 base, V lost 0 bases, and 6 bases had no gene match. CDR3 in amino acids: CASSLGLGQAQETQYF. The DNA for the CDR3 is TGCGCCAGCAGCTTGGGGCTAGGACAGGCCCAAGAGACCCAGTACTTC.

The V gene is TRBV7-2, the J gene TRBJ1-5; a possible D gene is TRBD1 (6 bases). The germline V gene encodes CDR1 SGHTA and CDR2 FQGNSA. The CDR3 covers 16 residues. V was shortened by 5 bases and J by 0 bases, with 14 bases between the two germline ends. The CDR3 nucleotides read TGTGCCAGCAGCCCCCGGCAGGGGCGTAGCAATCAGCCCCAGCATTTT. Residues: CASSPRQGRSNQPQHF.

Only a few counts were recorded for this clone. The chain combines TRBV4-3 with TRBJ2-7, with D unresolved. V was pared by 0 bases and J by 1 base, with 10 bases between. The germline CDR1 and CDR2 sequences are LGHNA and YSLEER. The CDR3 runs 15 residues. The CDR3 DNA follows: TGCGCCAGCAGCCAAGAAACACCCTCATCCTACGAGCAGTACTTC. It yields the protein CASSQETPSSYEQYF.

V usage is TRBV19 and J usage is TRBJ1-6; TRBD1 might be the D (5 bases). Per germline, CDR1 LNHDA and CDR2 SQIVND (reference sequence). Trimming removed 10 bases from V and 0 bases from J, with 22 bases in between. This CDR3 is 18 amino acids long. The CDR3 DNA sequence: TGTGCCATTAGAGGGGCAAAAATTAAAAGCTCCTATAATTCACCCCTCCACTTT. It specifies CAIRGAKIKSSYNSPLHF.

The DNA for the CDR3 is TGTGCCAGCAGCTCTCGAGACACCGGGGAGCTGTTTTTT. It encodes CASSSRDTGELFF. The chain combines TRBV7-9 with TRBJ2-2; D gene unclear. Trimming took 4 bases from V and 3 from J, leaving 6 bases between them. Germline V lookup: CDR1 SEHNR, CDR2 FQNEAQ (reference sequence). This CDR3 has 13 amino acids.